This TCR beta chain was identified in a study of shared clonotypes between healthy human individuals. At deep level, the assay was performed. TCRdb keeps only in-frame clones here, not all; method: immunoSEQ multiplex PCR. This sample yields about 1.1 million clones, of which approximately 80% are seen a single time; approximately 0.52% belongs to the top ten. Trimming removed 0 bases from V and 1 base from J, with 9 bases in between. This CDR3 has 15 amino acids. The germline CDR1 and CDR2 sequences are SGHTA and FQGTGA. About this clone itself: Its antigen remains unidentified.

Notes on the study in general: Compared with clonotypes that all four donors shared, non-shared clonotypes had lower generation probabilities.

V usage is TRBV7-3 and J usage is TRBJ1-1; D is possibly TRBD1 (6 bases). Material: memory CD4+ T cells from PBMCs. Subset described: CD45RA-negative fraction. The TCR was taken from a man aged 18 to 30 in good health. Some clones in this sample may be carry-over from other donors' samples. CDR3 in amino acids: CASSLTGQPNTEAFF. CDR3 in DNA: TGTGCCAGCAGCTTAACGGGACAACCGAACACTGAAGCTTTCTTT.